This T cell receptor (beta chain) was documented in a study of Graves' ophthalmopathy and Graves' hyperthyroidism. This CDR3 comprises 12 residues. Trimming stripped 1 base from V and 5 bases from J, with 8 bases between. Germline lookup yields CDR1 SQVTM and CDR2 ANQGSEA. Amplification targeted the TCR beta CDR3 regions, with RNA transcripts as the source material. The first round was an RT-PCR with HTBI primers, and the second round was a multiplex PCR. TCRdb passed the multiplex PCR reads through MiXCR, listing each CDR3 protein once. The table lists approximately 1.2 million distinct CDR3 sequences, around a third of them singletons. This clonotype was seen many times. Its antigen is as yet unknown. Points from the study as a whole: The model flagged ophthalmopathy progression at 65% to 71% sensitivity and 72% to 75% specificity.

The chain recombines TRBV29-1 with TRBJ2-5; D is undetermined. The sample consisted of peripheral blood or thyroid tissue (not recorded which). This clonotype was obtained from an adult man with Graves' hyperthyroidism. CDR3 nucleotides: TGCAGCGTTGAAGCCTTCGGTGAGACCCAGTACTTC. Protein sequence: CSVEAFGETQYF.